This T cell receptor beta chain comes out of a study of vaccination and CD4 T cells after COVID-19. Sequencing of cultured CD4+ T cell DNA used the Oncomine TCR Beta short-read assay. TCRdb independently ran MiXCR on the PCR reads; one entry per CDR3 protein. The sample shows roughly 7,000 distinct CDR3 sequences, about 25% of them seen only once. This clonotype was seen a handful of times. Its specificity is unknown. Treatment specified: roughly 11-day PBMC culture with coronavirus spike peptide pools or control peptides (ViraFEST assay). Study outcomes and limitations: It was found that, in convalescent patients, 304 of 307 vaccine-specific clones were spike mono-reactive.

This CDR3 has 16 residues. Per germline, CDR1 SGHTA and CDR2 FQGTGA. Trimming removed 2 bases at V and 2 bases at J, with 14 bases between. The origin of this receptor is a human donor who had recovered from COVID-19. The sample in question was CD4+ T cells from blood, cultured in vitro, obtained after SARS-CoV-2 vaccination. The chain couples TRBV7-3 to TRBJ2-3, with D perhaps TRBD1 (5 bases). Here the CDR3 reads CASSLGAKAPTDTQYF. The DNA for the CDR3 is TGTGCCAGCAGCTTAGGGGCTAAAGCACCCACAGATACGCAGTATTTT.